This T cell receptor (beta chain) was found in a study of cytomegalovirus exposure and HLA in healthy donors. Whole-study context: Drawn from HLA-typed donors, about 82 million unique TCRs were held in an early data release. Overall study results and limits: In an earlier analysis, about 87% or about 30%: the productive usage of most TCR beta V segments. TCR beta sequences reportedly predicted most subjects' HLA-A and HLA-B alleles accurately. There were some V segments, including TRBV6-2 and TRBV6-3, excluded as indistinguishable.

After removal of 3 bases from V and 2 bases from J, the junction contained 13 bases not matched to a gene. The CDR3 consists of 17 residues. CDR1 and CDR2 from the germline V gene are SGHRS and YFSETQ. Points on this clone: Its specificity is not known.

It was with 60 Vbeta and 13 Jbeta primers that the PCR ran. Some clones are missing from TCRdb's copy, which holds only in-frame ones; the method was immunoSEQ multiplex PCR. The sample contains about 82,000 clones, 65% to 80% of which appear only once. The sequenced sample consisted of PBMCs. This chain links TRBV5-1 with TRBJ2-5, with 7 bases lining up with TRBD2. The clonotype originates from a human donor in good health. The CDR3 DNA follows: TGCGCCAGCAGCTCACGAGGAGCGGGACTAACTCAAGAGACCCAGTACTTC. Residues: CASSSRGAGLTQETQYF.